The 21 T cell receptor beta chains below all came from one sample that was sequenced in a study of cytomegalovirus exposure and HLA in healthy donors (dated by TCRdb to about 2017). Library creation used the immunoSEQ multiplex PCR assay. The multiplex PCR relied on a mix of 60 forward primers for TCR Vbeta segments and 13 reverse primers for TCR Jbeta segments. TCRdb's version of the immuneACCESS table is confined to in-frame rearrangements and falls short of the full clone set. An unresolved V gene accounts for under half of the shortfall where checked; the remainder is of unknown origin. For this sample there are 150,000 to 200,000 clones; roughly four fifths appear just once. The ten top clones hold nearly 8.5% of the sample. The sample comprised PBMCs. These TCRs come from a male donor in good health and CMV-seropositive.

The chain has TRBV11-2 and TRBJ1-5; perhaps TRBD1 as D (6 bases). Trimming pared 1 base from V and 2 bases from J, leaving 12 bases between. Germline V gene sequence: CDR1 SGHAT, CDR2 FQNNGV. CDR3 length equals 16 residues. The CDR3 nucleotides are TGTGCCAGCAGCTTAGTCTTGGCAGGGGGCAATCAGCCCCAGCATTTT. Translation: CASSLVLAGGNQPQHF.

The chain has TRBV6-1 and TRBJ1-2; tentatively, D is TRBD1 (5 bases). Germline V gene sequence: CDR1 MNHNS, CDR2 SASEGT. This CDR3 region has 15 residues. V lost 4 bases and J 4 bases, leaving 16 bases between the germline ends. The CDR3, as DNA: TGTGCCAGCAGTGCTAAGTCGGGACTGAGCTATGGCTACACCTTC. This translates into CASSAKSGLSYGYTF.

The chain combines TRBV6-5 with TRBJ2-7; D not certain. The ends were cut back, 7 bases at V and 5 bases at J, with 15 bases in the middle. The CDR3 is made up of 13 amino acids. Germline loops: CDR1 MNHEY, CDR2 SVGAGI. CDR3 in amino acids: CASTRPGAHEQYF. The CDR3 DNA is TGTGCCAGCACTCGCCCGGGTGCCCACGAGCAGTACTTC.

The gene calls are TRBV28 and TRBJ2-5; D assignment may be TRBD1 or TRBD2 (5 bases each). Judging by the DNA end, TRBJ2-7 fits better; the J call may be wrong. The germline V gene encodes CDR1 MDHEN and CDR2 SYDVKM. The length of the CDR3 is 11 residues. Here the CDR3 reads CASSLGGEQYF. CDR3 coding DNA: TGTGCCAGCAGTTTAGGGGGCGAGCAGTACTTC.

The rearrangement joins TRBV27 to TRBJ1-2; D gene unclear. V lost 2 bases and J lost 6, with 10 bases in between. The length of the CDR3 is 13 residues. In germline, CDR1 is MNHEY, CDR2 SMNVEV (reference sequence). The CDR3 region is CASSLAVGHGYTF. DNA of the CDR3: TGTGCCAGCAGTTTAGCAGTTGGGCATGGCTACACCTTC.

The chain recombines TRBV30 with TRBJ1-1, with 8 bases aligning to TRBD1. Trimming at V came to 0 bases and at J to 6 bases, leaving 9 bases not matched to a gene. Germline V gives CDR1 GTSNPN, CDR2 SVGIG (reference sequence). This CDR3 comprises 15 residues. This chain's CDR3 is CAWSVRTGIRPEAFF. CDR3 coding DNA: TGTGCCTGGAGTGTTCGGACAGGGATCCGCCCTGAAGCTTTCTTT.

The rearrangement uses TRBV6-1 and TRBJ1-3, with no clear D. This CDR3 comprises 15 residues. From germline, CDR1 is MNHNS and CDR2 SASEGT. V lost 3 bases and J lost 0, with 9 bases in between. The CDR3 bases are TGTGCCAGCAGTGATTTCGGCGGCTCTGGAAACACCATATATTTT. It translates to CASSDFGGSGNTIYF.

The rearrangement links TRBV25-1 to TRBJ2-7, with D possibly being TRBD2 (5 bases). Trimming cost V 5 bases and J 7 bases, with 12 bases left between them. The germline V gene encodes CDR1 MGHDK and CDR2 SYGVNS. The length of the CDR3 is 12 residues. The CDR3 here is CASSLGTGEQYF. For the CDR3, the DNA is TGTGCCAGCAGTCTTGGAACGGGAGAGCAGTACTTC.

This clone was seen only a few times. V gene TRBV29-1 combines with J gene TRBJ2-5, with 7 bases matching TRBD2. V lost 0 bases and J lost 13; bases outside the gene matches: 11. Germline loops: CDR1 SQVTM, CDR2 ANQGSEA. The length of the CDR3 is 13 residues. This chain's CDR3 is CSVEDLKRGGRYF. CDR3 bases: TGCAGCGTTGAAGATCTAAAACGCGGGGGACGGTACTTC.

The rearrangement links TRBV6-7 to TRBJ1-5; unclear D gene. TRBV6-7 is annotated as an ORF whose role is uncertain. CDR3 size: 16 residues. V dropped 0 bases and J dropped 6 bases, with 15 bases sitting between them. DNA for the CDR3: TGTGCCAGCAGTTACTCGGTAGAGGGTTGGCGTCAGCCCCAGCATTTT. Protein product: CASSYSVEGWRQPQHF.

The V gene is TRBV5-1, the J gene TRBJ2-1; 11 bases fit TRBD2. Trimming took 4 bases from V and 5 from J; bases not matched to a gene: 14. CDR3 size: 18 residues. Germline lookup yields CDR1 SGHRS and CDR2 YFSETQ. CDR3 sequence (DNA): TGCGCCAGCAGCCCCTTCCGGGGGGGACTAGCGGATGACAATGAGCAGTTCTTC. Its translation: CASSPFRGGLADDNEQFF.

This rearrangement joins TRBV18 to TRBJ2-7, with D maybe TRBD1 (6 bases). The CDR3 has 17 residues. Trimming left V 0 bases short and J 4 bases short, with 19 bases between. The germline V gene encodes CDR1 KGHSH and CDR2 LQKENI. The CDR3 DNA reads TGTGCCAGCTCACCACCCCTTAAGACAGGAGCGGAATACGAGCAGTACTTC. It is translated as CASSPPLKTGAEYEQYF.

The chain recombines TRBV28 with TRBJ1-5, with no clear D. Germline V gene sequence: CDR1 MDHEN, CDR2 SYDVKM. The CDR3 length is 13 residues. V was trimmed by 6 bases and J by 4 bases, leaving 10 bases between them. CDR3 residues: CASRLQENQPQHF. The CDR3, as DNA: TGTGCCAGCAGACTCCAGGAAAATCAGCCCCAGCATTTT.

On this clone itself: Relative to the germline gene, one junction end is altered; a read error may explain this. This chain connects TRBV19 to TRBJ1-5; D gene uncertain. The V gene's germline CDR1 is LNHDA and CDR2 SQIVND (reference sequence). The CDR3 is 14 residues long. CDR3 sequence reads: CASVKEYSNRPQHF. The CDR3 bases are TGTGCCAGTGTCAAGGAATATAGCAATCGGCCCCAGCATTTT.

This sequence joins TRBV19 and TRBJ1-6, with D hard to call. Germline CDR1 is LNHDA and CDR2 is SQIVND (reference sequence). V lost 4 bases and J lost 10, with 17 bases in between. The CDR3 is 15 amino acids. This chain's CDR3 is CASSTSGSVQSPLHF. CDR3 coding DNA: TGTGCCAGTAGTACCTCGGGTAGTGTACAATCACCCCTCCACTTT.

J is TRBJ2-7 and V is TRBV5-1; the D is unclear. V was shortened by 1 base and J by 0 bases, with 11 bases between the two germline ends. This CDR3 contains 15 residues. Germline CDR1 and CDR2: SGHRS and YFSETQ. CDR3 sequence (DNA): TGCGCCAGCAGCTTGCTTGGGCTAAGCTCCTACGAGCAGTACTTC. Residues: CASSLLGLSSYEQYF.

In this sample, this clone turned up once. The V gene is TRBV25-1, the J gene TRBJ2-7; D remains unclear. Trimming left V 6 bases short and J 5 bases short, with 11 bases between. The CDR3 runs 12 residues. In germline, CDR1 is MGHDK, CDR2 SYGVNS. The CDR3 DNA reads TGTGCCAGCAGCCAACTAAACGACGAGCAGTACTTC. Encoded protein: CASSQLNDEQYF.

This clone has just a few counts. J is TRBJ2-1 and V is TRBV5-1; TRBD2 aligns across 9 bases. The V and J ends lost 0 bases and 3 bases, in that order; junction bases with no gene match: 4. Per the germline V gene, CDR1 is SGHRS and CDR2 is YFSETQ. This CDR3 has 16 amino acids. The chain's CDR3 is CASSLGGGAVYNEQFF. Written as DNA, the CDR3 is TGCGCCAGCAGCTTGGGCGGGGGGGCCGTCTACAATGAGCAGTTCTTC.

The J gene is TRBJ1-4, the V gene TRBV5-1; D perhaps matches TRBD1 (6 bases). V shed 3 bases and J shed 0 bases, with 18 bases lying between them. The CDR3 consists of 18 residues. CDR1 SGHRS and CDR2 YFSETQ come from the germline V gene. CDR3 amino acids: CASSYGRGIRATNEKLFF. In nucleotides, the CDR3 is TGCGCCAGCAGCTACGGCAGGGGAATTCGTGCAACTAATGAAAAACTGTTTTTT.

The rearrangement joins TRBV5-5 to TRBJ1-2, with D uncertain. The CDR3 spans 12 residues. Germline CDR1 and CDR2: SGHKS and YYEKEE (reference sequence). V was pared by 0 bases and J by 4 bases, with 4 bases between. DNA for the CDR3: TGTGCCAGCAGCTTGGGCGGCTATGGCTACACCTTC. It yields the protein CASSLGGYGYTF.

This clone came up once. This chain links TRBV2 with TRBJ1-5; 7 nucleotides align to TRBD1. The CDR3 is 13 amino acids. Germline V gene lookup returns CDR1 SNHLY and CDR2 FYNNEI. Trimming cost V 8 bases and J 7 bases; bases outside gene matches: 8. The CDR3 spells CASVEGGGQPQHF. The CDR3 nucleotides are TGTGCCAGCGTCGAAGGGGGCGGCCAGCCCCAGCATTTT. Looking up the rest from reference TRBV2 and TRBJ1-5 gives the full variable domain: EPEVTQTPSHQVTQMGQEVILRCVPISNHLYFYWYRQILGQKVEFLVSFYNNEISEKSEIFDDQFSVERPDGSNFTLKIRSTKLEDSAMYFCASVEGGGQPQHFGDGTRLSIL.